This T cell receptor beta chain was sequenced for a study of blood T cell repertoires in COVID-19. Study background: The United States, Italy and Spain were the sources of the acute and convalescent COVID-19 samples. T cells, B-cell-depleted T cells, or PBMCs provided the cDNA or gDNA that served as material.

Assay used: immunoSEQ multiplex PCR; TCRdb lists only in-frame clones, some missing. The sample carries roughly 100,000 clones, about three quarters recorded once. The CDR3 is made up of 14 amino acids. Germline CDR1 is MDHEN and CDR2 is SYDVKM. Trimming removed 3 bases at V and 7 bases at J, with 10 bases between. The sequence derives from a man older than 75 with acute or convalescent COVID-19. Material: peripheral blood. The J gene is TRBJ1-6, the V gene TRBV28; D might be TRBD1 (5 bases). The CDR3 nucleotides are TGTGCCAGCAGTTTGGAGGGGACGAATTCACCCCTCCACTTT. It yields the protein CASSLEGTNSPLHF.